The entry below describes one TCR beta chain. Mismatch with germline at one junction end may stem from a read error. These data come from a study of T cells in Graves' hyperthyroidism and ophthalmopathy. In the study overall: The blood sample was taken at first diagnosis, before treatment began.

RNA transcripts were the template for amplifying TCR beta CDR3 regions. HTBI primers were the set used in a first-round RT-PCR of the TCR CDR3. TCRdb redid the calling of the multiplex PCR reads with MiXCR, one entry per CDR3 protein. The table has some 460,000 distinct CDR3 sequences, roughly 14% seen once; the top ten hold roughly 7.4%. Germline assignment: CDR1 MNHNS and CDR2 SASEGT. CDR3 length equals 15 residues. Hyperthyroidism was newly diagnosed in patients aged 18 to 65 (duration under 2 months). Diagnoses used clinical symptoms, serum thyroxine and TRAb, thyroid ultrasound and orbital computed tomography.

This clonotype originated in a woman younger than 30 with Graves' hyperthyroidism. The sample consisted of blood. The V and J genes are TRBV6-1 and TRBJ1-3; 7 bases agree with TRBD1. The CDR3 DNA sequence: TGTGCCAGCAGTCCAGACAGGGCATGGGGAAGCACCATATATTTT. It yields the protein CASSPDRAWGSTIYF.